Each of the 20 T cell receptor beta chains below was sequenced from the same sample in a study of beta chain features in type 1 diabetes. The isolated RNA, all of it, was reverse transcribed, so expressed TCRB transcripts were what got sequenced. Assay used: immunoSEQ multiplex PCR; TCRdb lists only in-frame clones, some missing. Among some 19,000 clones listed, about 53% were seen once. Sequences were obtained from stem cell memory CD4+ T cells from blood. Receptors were obtained from a man younger than 35 in good health.

The sample holds a few counts of this clone. V usage is TRBV18 and J usage is TRBJ1-4, with D possibly TRBD1 on 6 matching bases. Germline values: CDR1 KGHSH, CDR2 LQKENI. CDR3 length equals 14 residues. The V end was cut by 3 bases, the J end by 6 bases, with 11 bases between. CDR3 loop: CASSPTGSDEKLFF. CDR3 in DNA: TGTGCCAGCTCACCGACAGGTTCCGATGAAAAACTGTTTTTT.

The genes are TRBV18 and TRBJ2-1; perhaps TRBD1 as D (5 bases). This CDR3 has 16 amino acids. Trimming took off 0 bases at V and 2 bases at J, with 11 bases between the two ends. Germline loops: CDR1 KGHSH, CDR2 LQKENI. The CDR3 region is CASSPPRQLPYNEQFF. Here the CDR3 DNA reads TGTGCCAGCTCACCACCGAGACAGCTACCCTACAATGAGCAGTTCTTC.

The V gene is TRBV19, the J gene TRBJ2-2; D is unresolved. Looked up from germline, CDR1 is LNHDA and CDR2 is SQIVND (reference sequence). V was cut by 9 bases and J by 0 bases, with 11 bases left in between. CDR3 size: 14 residues. This CDR3 is CARRSTANTGELFF. Here the CDR3 DNA reads TGTGCCAGACGAAGTACTGCGAACACCGGGGAGCTGTTTTTT. Full variable domain (rest looked up from reference TRBV19 and TRBJ2-2): DGGITQSPKYLFRKEGQNVTLSCEQNLNHDAMYWYRQDPGQGLRLIYYSQIVNDFQKGDIAEGYSVSREKKESFPLTVTSAQKNPTAFYLCARRSTANTGELFFGEGSRLTVL.

V gene TRBV6-5 combines with J gene TRBJ2-7, with D possibly TRBD1 on 7 matching bases. The CDR3 runs to 15 residues. From germline, CDR1 is MNHEY and CDR2 SVGAGI. Trimming removed 0 bases at V and 2 bases at J, with 11 bases between. This CDR3 is CASSYSGGGPYEQYF. DNA for the CDR3: TGTGCCAGCAGTTACTCCGGAGGGGGCCCCTACGAGCAGTACTTC.

The chain carries TRBV7-2 and TRBJ1-4, with a tentative D call TRBD1 (6 bases). With 5 bases removed from V and 0 bases from J, the gap between germline ends came to 10 bases. The CDR3 length is 15 residues. Germline CDR1 is SGHTA and CDR2 is FQGNSA. The CDR3 DNA is TGTGCCAGCAGCGGGGGGGGCGCAACTAATGAAAAACTGTTTTTT. Translated: CASSGGGATNEKLFF.

V usage is TRBV6-5 and J usage is TRBJ2-3, with unresolved D. Germline V gives CDR1 MNHEY, CDR2 SVGAGI. Trimming removed 3 bases at V and 6 bases at J, with 10 bases between. The CDR3 covers 13 residues. The CDR3: CASSYLGSDTQYF. CDR3 coding DNA: TGTGCCAGCAGTTATCTCGGGTCGGATACGCAGTATTTT.

The genes are TRBV6-5 and TRBJ2-4; D gene unclear. Germline loops: CDR1 MNHEY, CDR2 SVGAGI. The CDR3 is 15 residues long. V was pared by 0 bases and J by 3 bases, with 9 bases between. The CDR3 DNA is TGTGCCAGCAGTTACTCTCTATCGGGCAAAAACATTCAGTACTTC. Its protein product is CASSYSLSGKNIQYF.

The chain uses TRBV5-4 and TRBJ2-1, with 13 bases identical to TRBD2. The CDR3 has 16 amino acids. V lost 0 bases to trimming and J lost 8 bases; unmatched junction nucleotides: 5. Germline CDR1 and CDR2: SGHNT and YYREEE (reference sequence). The CDR3 DNA reads as TGTGCCAGCAGCTTGGGAGGGACTAGCGGGATCTATGAGCAGTTCTTC. Protein sequence: CASSLGGTSGIYEQFF.

The chain carries TRBV2 and TRBJ2-1; maybe TRBD1 (6 bases). Looked up from germline, CDR1 is SNHLY and CDR2 is FYNNEI. The CDR3 is made up of 13 amino acids. Trimming removed 3 bases from V and 6 bases from J, with 9 bases in between. The CDR3 here is CASSDQGINEQFF. CDR3 coding DNA: TGTGCCAGCAGTGACCAGGGGATCAATGAGCAGTTCTTC.

Comments on this clone: The sample holds other DNA sequences that translate to the same CDR3. The chain is built from TRBV10-3 and TRBJ2-3; 8 nucleotides match TRBD2. Germline CDR1 reads ENHRY; CDR2 reads SYGVKD. The CDR3 totals 14 residues. With 6 bases clipped from V and 6 bases from J, the junction kept 8 bases outside the gene matches. This CDR3 is CAIRVSGAPDTQYF. Here the CDR3 DNA reads TGTGCCATCAGGGTTAGCGGGGCCCCGGATACGCAGTATTTT.

J is TRBJ2-7 and V is TRBV18; D not certain. Germline CDR1 KGHSH, CDR2 LQKENI. V lost 0 bases to trimming and J lost 4 bases, with 10 bases between them. The CDR3 length is 14 residues. The CDR3, as DNA: TGTGCCAGCTCACCACCGAGTGCAAGATACGAGCAGTACTTC. It codes for CASSPPSARYEQYF.

This clone was counted only a few times. The gene calls are TRBV7-2 and TRBJ2-5, with a possible D match to TRBD2 (6 bases). Germline V gene lookup returns CDR1 SGHTA and CDR2 FQGNSA. The V end was cut by 2 bases, the J end by 5 bases, with 15 bases between. The CDR3 loop spans 15 amino acids. This CDR3 reads CASSLFPESGETQYF. The CDR3 region has the DNA TGTGCCAGCAGCTTATTTCCCGAGAGCGGGGAGACCCAGTACTTC.

This clone has a handful of counts. V usage is TRBV18 and J usage is TRBJ2-1, with 7 bases fitting TRBD1. The germline gives CDR1 KGHSH, CDR2 LQKENI. The V and J ends lost 3 bases and 9 bases, in that order; junction bases with no gene match: 5. The CDR3 totals 13 residues. The CDR3 nucleotides read TGTGCCAGCTCACCGTACAGGGGAAGTGAGCAGTTCTTC. Translated: CASSPYRGSEQFF.

V and J are TRBV4-3 and TRBJ2-3; 8 bases align to TRBD2. The CDR3 has 15 amino acids. Germline V gene data show CDR1 as LGHNA and CDR2 as YSLEER. The V and J ends lost 4 bases and 3 bases, in that order; junction bases with no gene match: 6. The CDR3 region is CASSPSGRTTDTQYF. The CDR3 coding sequence is TGCGCCAGCAGCCCTAGCGGGCGGACTACAGATACGCAGTATTTT.

This chain joins TRBV28 and TRBJ2-5, with 12 positions matching TRBD1. Germline trimming cut 2 bases from V and 3 bases from J; bases unmatched to any gene: 13. Per the germline V gene, CDR1 is MDHEN and CDR2 is SYDVKM. The CDR3 runs 19 residues. The CDR3 reads CASSLPQRPGTGGEETQYF. The CDR3 DNA reads TGTGCCAGCAGTTTACCTCAGAGACCCGGGACAGGGGGCGAAGAGACCCAGTACTTC. Combining the CDR3 with reference TRBV28 and TRBJ2-5 gives the whole variable domain DVKVTQSSRYLVKRTGEKVFLECVQDMDHENMFWYRQDPGLGLRLIYFSYDVKMKEKGDIPEGYSVSREKKERFSLILESASTNQTSMYLCASSLPQRPGTGGEETQYFGPGTRLLVL.

The genes are TRBV5-4 and TRBJ1-6, with D maybe TRBD1 (5 bases). CDR1 and CDR2 (germline): SGHNT, YYREEE (reference sequence). Trimming left V 3 bases short and J 7 bases short, with 11 bases between. The CDR3 length is 14 residues. The CDR3: CASSSRVRNSPLHF. The DNA of the CDR3 is TGTGCCAGCAGCTCCAGGGTGAGGAATTCACCCCTCCACTTT.

This sequence joins TRBV18 and TRBJ2-2, with 7 bases matching TRBD1. Looked up from germline, CDR1 is KGHSH and CDR2 is LQKENI. There are 16 residues in the CDR3. V lost 6 bases, J lost 2 bases, and 9 bases stayed unmatched. The CDR3 region has the DNA TGTGCCAGCTCGCGACAGGGACAACTAAACACCGGGGAGCTGTTTTTT. This codes for CASSRQGQLNTGELFF.

This clone showed up just a few times. V and J are TRBV18 and TRBJ1-5; D is possibly TRBD1 (6 bases). The length of the CDR3 is 14 residues. V was shortened by 4 bases and J by 3 bases, with 10 bases between the two germline ends. Germline V gene sequence: CDR1 KGHSH, CDR2 LQKENI. CDR3 bases: TGTGCCAGCTCACGGGGGCAGAACAATCAGCCCCAGCATTTT. It is translated as CASSRGQNNQPQHF.

The chain employs TRBV29-1 and TRBJ1-2, with TRBD1 identical over 9 bases. The germline CDR1 and CDR2 sequences are SQVTM and ANQGSEA. Trimming cost V 4 bases and J 5 bases; bases outside gene matches: 11. The CDR3 totals 15 residues. The CDR3 reads CSVGSGQGFVYGYTF. The DNA of the CDR3 is TGCAGCGTTGGTTCGGGACAGGGTTTTGTGTATGGCTACACCTTC.

The chain uses TRBV11-2 and TRBJ2-7; 9 nucleotides align to TRBD2. This CDR3 is built from 17 residues. The ends lost 5 bases at V and 1 base at J; junction bases unmatched: 12. Germline loops: CDR1 SGHAT, CDR2 FQNNGV. DNA for the CDR3: TGTGCCAGCAGCCGGATAGCGGGAGATCGTGATTCCTACGAGCAGTACTTC. This sequence encodes CASSRIAGDRDSYEQYF.